Listed below are T cell receptor beta chains from one sample, sequenced in a study of cytomegalovirus exposure and HLA in healthy donors. The table came from immunoSEQ multiplex PCR; TCRdb's copy has only in-frame clones and leaves some out. The sample lists some 170,000 clones, about 80% occurring once. Material: PBMCs. The source of these receptors is a man aged 40-49 years in good health and CMV-seronegative. Each CDR3 is given with its conserved first and last residue. The D gene is left open where the match is weak. Some rows have no size entry. The others give once, few or many, or a class for an expanded clone.

TRBV2,-,TRBJ2-7,-,CASLSGAYGQYF,TGTGCCAGCCTAAGCGGTGCCTACGGGCAGTACTTC
TRBV28,-,TRBJ1-3,TRBD1,CASSPGGSGNTIYF,TGTGCCAGCAGCCCAGGGGGCTCTGGAAACACCATATATTTT
TRBV27,-,TRBJ1-1,TRBD1,CASTRTGAMNTEAFF,TGTGCCAGCACCCGGACAGGGGCAATGAACACTGAAGCTTTCTTT
TRBV2,-,TRBJ2-1,-,CASAGPSNEQFF,TGTGCCAGCGCGGGACCCTCCAATGAGCAGTTCTTC
TRBV2,few,TRBJ2-5,TRBD1,CATPEGNPSTGYQETQYF,TGTGCCACCCCAGAGGGGAATCCTTCGACAGGGTATCAAGAGACCCAGTACTTC
TRBV28,-,TRBJ2-7,-,CASTQTGTLPREQYF,TGTGCCAGCACCCAGACAGGGACTCTTCCTAGGGAGCAGTACTTC
TRBV11-2,once,TRBJ2-1,-,CASSPSGTAYNEQFF,TGTGCCAGCAGCCCCTCCGGGACTGCTTACAATGAGCAGTTCTTC
TRBV7-8,-,TRBJ2-5,-,CASSLWGVGQKETQYF,TGTGCCAGCAGCTTATGGGGTGTGGGGCAGAAAGAGACCCAGTACTTC
TRBV18,-,TRBJ1-5,-,CASSPQGLPNQPQHF,TGTGCCAGCTCACCCCAGGGTCTCCCCAATCAGCCCCAGCATTTT
TRBV7-9,-,TRBJ2-5,-,CASSFIQGRETQYF,TGTGCCAGCAGCTTCATACAGGGTCGAGAGACCCAGTACTTC
TRBV15,-,TRBJ2-2,-,CASSLGGPAGELFF,TGTGCCTCCTCGCTGGGGGGGCCGGCCGGGGAGCTGTTTTTT
TRBV19,-,TRBJ2-6,TRBD1,CASSTQGVRSGANVLTF,TGTGCCAGTAGTACACAGGGGGTACGCTCTGGGGCCAACGTCCTGACTTTC
TRBV11-3,-,TRBJ2-6,-,CASSLVQGFLTF,TGTGCCAGCAGCTTAGTTCAGGGGTTCCTGACTTTC
TRBV5-4,-,TRBJ1-4,-,CASSQGTNEKLFF,TGTGCCAGCAGCCAGGGGACTAATGAAAAACTGTTTTTT
TRBV14,-,TRBJ2-6,-,CASSPTLSGANGLTF,TGTGCCAGCAGCCCCACCCTCTCTGGGGCCAACGGCCTGACTTTC
TRBV5-1,-,TRBJ2-5,-,CASSLQAQETQYF,TGCGCCAGCAGCCTACAGGCTCAAGAGACCCAGTACTTC
TRBV2,-,TRBJ2-7,-,CASSEQVRREQYF,TGTGCCAGCAGTGAACAGGTGCGTCGCGAGCAGTACTTC
TRBV19,few,TRBJ1-5,TRBD1,CASTQGGANNQPQHF,TGTGCCAGTACCCAAGGGGGCGCTAACAATCAGCCCCAGCATTTT
TRBV28,-,TRBJ2-4,-,CASEGAAKNIQYF,TGTGCCAGCGAGGGTGCAGCCAAAAACATTCAGTACTTC
TRBV4-1,-,TRBJ2-2,TRBD2,CASSHGIALAGNTGELFF,TGCGCCAGCAGCCACGGAATCGCACTAGCGGGAAACACCGGGGAGCTGTTTTTT
TRBV18,-,TRBJ1-1,-,CASSQGRTENTEAFF,TGTGCCAGCTCGCAAGGCAGGACAGAGAACACTGAAGCTTTCTTT
TRBV7-9,-,TRBJ2-7,TRBD2,CSSSSLTSGSVFAYEQYF,TGTTCCAGCAGCTCATTGACTAGCGGGAGCGTCTTTGCCTACGAGCAGTACTTC
TRBV6-6,-,TRBJ2-1,-,CASSLTGTYNEQFF,TGTGCCAGCAGTTTGACCGGGACTTACAATGAGCAGTTCTTC
TRBV10-3,few,TRBJ2-6,TRBD1,CAISEGGTGGTGANVLTF,TGTGCCATCAGTGAGGGGGGGACAGGAGGTACTGGGGCCAACGTCCTGACTTTC
TRBV25-1,-,TRBJ2-1,-,CASSVTGQYNEQFF,TGTGCCAGCAGTGTAACGGGACAATACAATGAGCAGTTCTTC
TRBV29-1,once,TRBJ2-7,-,CSAAGLSYEQYF,TGCAGCGCTGCCGGACTGAGCTACGAGCAGTACTTC
TRBV7-8,-,TRBJ2-7,-,CASTSGVDEQYF,TGTGCCAGCACGTCGGGGGTCGACGAGCAGTACTTC
TRBV7-9,-,TRBJ1-2,-,CASSLMTLHGYTF,TGTGCCAGCAGCTTGATGACACTGCATGGCTACACCTTC
TRBV29-1,-,TRBJ1-4,-,CSAWDTGTEGGEKLFF,TGCAGCGCCTGGGATACAGGGACCGAGGGGGGGGAAAAACTGTTTTTT
TRBV5-5,-,TRBJ2-4,-,CASSPGARDLNIQYF,TGTGCCAGCAGCCCAGGGGCCAGGGATTTAAACATTCAGTACTTC
TRBV9,-,TRBJ2-2,-,CASSVEVRTAGELFF,TGTGCCAGCAGCGTAGAGGTCAGGACAGCCGGGGAGCTGTTTTTT
TRBV10-3,-,TRBJ2-3,TRBD2,CAIRGTSGNTDTQYF,TGTGCCATCCGCGGGACTAGCGGAAACACAGATACGCAGTATTTT
TRBV11-2,-,TRBJ2-3,TRBD1,CASSSAGGRADTQYF,TGTGCCAGCAGCTCTGCAGGGGGTCGGGCAGATACGCAGTATTTT
TRBV19,-,TRBJ2-5,TRBD2,CASSAPRTSGSEYQETQYF,TGTGCCAGTAGTGCCCCACGGACTAGCGGGAGTGAATACCAAGAGACCCAGTACTTC
TRBV5-8,-,TRBJ2-2,TRBD1,CASSTGTGSTGELFF,TGTGCCAGCAGCACCGGGACAGGGAGCACCGGGGAGCTGTTTTTT
TRBV11-3,-,TRBJ2-1,TRBD2,CASSAGGSSYNEQFF,TGTGCCAGCAGTGCGGGCGGGAGTTCCTACAATGAGCAGTTCTTC
TRBV19,-,TRBJ2-2,-,CASSTIGAIDTGELFF,TGTGCCAGTAGTACGATAGGGGCCATAGACACCGGGGAGCTGTTTTTT
TRBV5-4,few,TRBJ2-7,TRBD2,CASSPGLAGVQYF,TGTGCCAGCAGTCCCGGACTAGCGGGAGTGCAGTACTTC
TRBV18,-,TRBJ2-1,-,CASSPQFPRHNEQFF,TGTGCCAGCTCACCACAGTTCCCGCGTCACAATGAGCAGTTCTTC
TRBV5-1,-,TRBJ2-3,TRBD2,CASSLVVTSGRDTQYF,TGCGCCAGCAGCTTGGTGGTGACTAGCGGGAGGGATACGCAGTATTTT
TRBV2,-,TRBJ2-7,-,CASSESLASEQYF,TGTGCCAGCAGTGAAAGTCTAGCCAGCGAGCAGTACTTC
TRBV6-5,-,TRBJ2-7,-,CASKAGGFYEQYF,TGTGCCAGCAAGGCAGGGGGGTTCTACGAGCAGTACTTC
TRBV2,-,TRBJ2-2,TRBD1,CASREQGNGELFF,TGTGCCAGCAGGGAACAGGGGAACGGGGAGCTGTTTTTT
TRBV28,-,TRBJ1-2,-,CASSSDSDYGYTF,TGTGCCAGCAGTTCGGACAGCGATTATGGCTACACCTTC
TRBV11-3,-,TRBJ2-3,-,CASSFMGGSTDTQYF,TGTGCCAGCAGCTTCATGGGAGGTAGCACAGATACGCAGTATTTT
TRBV6-6,-,TRBJ2-5,-,CASSQQETQYF,TGTGCCAGCAGCCAACAAGAGACCCAGTACTTC
TRBV7-2,few,TRBJ1-5,-,CASSLWAANQPQHF,TGTGCCAGCAGCTTATGGGCAGCCAATCAGCCCCAGCATTTT
TRBV7-6,few,TRBJ2-7,-,CASAGGAGPYEQYF,TGTGCCAGCGCCGGAGGGGCCGGCCCCTACGAGCAGTACTTC
TRBV6-1,-,TRBJ1-1,TRBD1,CASSGEQGALNTEAFF,TGTGCCAGCAGTGGAGAACAGGGGGCACTGAACACTGAAGCTTTCTTT
TRBV7-2,-,TRBJ2-5,-,CASSLKSGRQETQYF,TGTGCCAGCAGCTTAAAATCTGGGCGCCAAGAGACCCAGTACTTC
TRBV28,-,TRBJ2-4,-,CASSLRGAKNIQYF,TGTGCCAGCAGTTTGCGGGGAGCCAAAAACATTCAGTACTTC
TRBV2,-,TRBJ1-5,-,CASSEYRTPQHF,TGTGCCAGCAGCGAGTATAGAACGCCCCAGCATTTT
TRBV9,once,TRBJ2-1,-,CASSFSGPEQFF,TGTGCCAGCAGCTTCTCGGGTCCCGAGCAGTTCTTC